These 32 T cell receptor beta chains came from one sample sequenced in a study of a mutant IDH1 vaccine in newly diagnosed glioma. These receptors have no identified antigens. The time point was: week 35, safety follow-up. Alongside topical imiquimod, each dose of vaccine comprised 300 ug of mutant IDH1 20-mer peptide. TCRdb's table, derived via immunoSEQ multiplex PCR, lists solely in-frame clones and lacks some. Here the sample spans around 53,000 clones, around 80% being singletons. Sequencing was performed on PBMCs, taken from a glioma patient whose treatment included an IDH1 peptide vaccine. These receptors were taken from a man aged 35-49 years with glioma.

This clone was recorded a few times. The rearrangement joins TRBV7-8 to TRBJ2-3; D is ambiguous. Germline V gene data show CDR1 as SGHVS and CDR2 as FQNEAQ. V dropped 5 bases and J dropped 6 bases, with 18 bases sitting between them. The CDR3 consists of 15 residues. The CDR3 nucleotides are TGTGCCAGCAGCCACCCGGGCCCCGGAGAGGATACGCAGTATTTT. This sequence encodes CASSHPGPGEDTQYF.

The rearrangement joins TRBV4-1 to TRBJ2-5, with 7 nucleotides matching TRBD2. This CDR3 is 15 amino acids long. Germline V lookup: CDR1 MGHRA, CDR2 YSYEKL. The V gene end was trimmed by 4 bases and the J gene end by 2 bases; junction bases not matched to a gene: 7. The DNA of the CDR3 is TGCGCCAGCAGCCCCGGACTAGGCTCACAAGAGACCCAGTACTTC. Translated: CASSPGLGSQETQYF.

V and J are TRBV9 and TRBJ1-1; D remains unclear. This CDR3 has 14 residues. Trimming took off 0 bases at V and 7 bases at J, with 13 bases between the two ends. Germline V gene sequence: CDR1 SGDLS, CDR2 YYNGEE. This CDR3 is CASSVAPNGGEAFF. The CDR3 DNA reads TGTGCCAGCAGCGTAGCCCCGAACGGCGGTGAAGCTTTCTTT.

V gene TRBV5-1 combines with J gene TRBJ1-2; 11 bases fit TRBD1. The ends lost 2 bases at V and 7 bases at J; junction bases unmatched: 4. Germline-derived CDR1 and CDR2 are SGHRS and YFSETQ. The CDR3 is made up of 14 amino acids. CDR3 sequence (DNA): TGCGCCAGCAGCTTTTGGACAGGGGGCTTTGGCTACACCTTC. It is translated as CASSFWTGGFGYTF.

About this clone itself: This sample includes further DNA sequences coding for the same CDR3. The rearrangement joins TRBV10-3 to TRBJ2-7; 7 bases fit TRBD2. The CDR3 is made up of 15 amino acids. J was trimmed by 0 bases and V by 0 bases; bases with no gene match: 2. Germline V gene sequence: CDR1 ENHRY, CDR2 SYGVKD. In DNA, the CDR3 is TGTGCCATCAGTGAGTCGGGGGGGAGCTCCTACGAGCAGTACTTC. The encoded protein is CAISESGGSSYEQYF.

The genes are TRBV19 and TRBJ2-2, with no clear D. V shed 5 bases and J shed 2 bases, with 12 bases lying between them. Germline assignment: CDR1 LNHDA and CDR2 SQIVND (reference sequence). The CDR3 totals 15 residues. CDR3 nucleotides: TGTGCCAGTAGTTGGGTGGTGCGAAACACCGGGGAGCTGTTTTTT. Translation: CASSWVVRNTGELFF.

The chain employs TRBV2 and TRBJ2-2; TRBD1 is a possible D gene (5 bases). Germline loops: CDR1 SNHLY, CDR2 FYNNEI. The CDR3 runs to 13 residues. V gave up 6 bases and J gave up 4 bases, with 9 bases separating them. CDR3 in amino acids: CASRLQATGELFF. CDR3 DNA sequence: TGTGCCAGCAGGCTACAGGCCACCGGGGAGCTGTTTTTT.

J is TRBJ2-1 and V is TRBV4-2, with D tentatively TRBD2 (5 bases). Germline V CDR1 and CDR2: LGHNA, YNFKEQ. Deletions cut 0 bases from V and 8 bases from J, with 23 bases between. The CDR3 runs to 18 residues. The CDR3 DNA reads as TGTGCCAGCAGCCAAGATTCGGGAAGACGGGGAAACGAGTATGAGCAGTTCTTC. Amino acid sequence: CASSQDSGRRGNEYEQFF.

This clone was detected only a few times. This chain links TRBV9 with TRBJ1-2, with TRBD1 as a possible D gene (6 bases). This CDR3 comprises 15 residues. With 3 bases removed from V and 6 bases from J, the gap between germline ends came to 18 bases. Per the germline V gene, CDR1 is SGDLS and CDR2 is YYNGEE. CDR3 DNA sequence: TGTGCCAGCAGCGAGCCCCGCAGGGGTCAGGATGGCTACACCTTC. Translated, it gives CASSEPRRGQDGYTF.

V gene TRBV30 combines with J gene TRBJ2-7; maybe TRBD2 (5 bases). Trimming left V 4 bases short and J 4 bases short, with 14 bases between. In germline, CDR1 is GTSNPN, CDR2 SVGIG (reference sequence). The CDR3 extends over 13 amino acids. The CDR3 protein is CAWIPPRRYEQYF. CDR3 in DNA: TGTGCCTGGATTCCTCCCCGGAGGTACGAGCAGTACTTC.

This clone has a single count. This chain uses TRBV19 with TRBJ2-7; 7 bases match TRBD1. After removal of 0 bases from V and 0 bases from J, the junction contained 2 bases not matched to a gene. The CDR3 length is 15 residues. CDR1 LNHDA and CDR2 SQIVND come from the germline V gene (reference sequence). CDR3 region: CASSIEAGGSYEQYF. The CDR3 coding sequence is TGTGCCAGTAGTATAGAGGCAGGGGGCTCCTACGAGCAGTACTTC.

The rearrangement joins TRBV18 to TRBJ2-7, with D maybe TRBD1 (6 bases). Germline CDR1 reads KGHSH; CDR2 reads LQKENI. The V and J ends lost 3 bases and 9 bases respectively, with 18 bases between them. The CDR3 loop spans 14 amino acids. CDR3 amino acids: CASSPGTLNPGQYF. As DNA, the CDR3 is TGTGCCAGCTCACCTGGGACATTGAACCCCGGGCAGTACTTC.

A few counts support this clone. This chain uses TRBV12-5 with TRBJ2-3, with a weak D call TRBD1 (6 bases). CDR1 is LGHNT, CDR2 FRNRAP, per germline. The CDR3 has 13 amino acids. V was clipped by 9 bases and J by 1 base, with 11 bases between them. CDR3 protein: CASRTDRTDTQYF. CDR3 DNA sequence: TGTGCTAGCAGGACAGATCGCACAGATACGCAGTATTTT.

The rearrangement joins TRBV29-1 to TRBJ1-2; D is ambiguous. V gave up 3 bases and J gave up 6 bases, with 20 bases separating them. CDR1 and CDR2 (germline): SQVTM, ANQGSEA. The CDR3 loop spans 15 amino acids. CDR3 bases: TGCAGCGTTGAGGCGGCGGAGGGCGCTTTGGATGGCTACACCTTC. Translation: CSVEAAEGALDGYTF.

This clone came up once. The V and J genes are TRBV5-1 and TRBJ2-7; 14 nucleotides align to TRBD2. The V and J ends lost 4 bases and 4 bases, in that order; junction bases with no gene match: 7. Germline V gene sequence: CDR1 SGHRS, CDR2 YFSETQ. The CDR3 consists of 16 residues. The CDR3 reads CASSPLGLAGDYEQYF. CDR3 in DNA: TGCGCCAGCAGCCCGCTGGGACTAGCGGGGGATTACGAGCAGTACTTC.

The chain links TRBV19 to TRBJ2-2; D remains unclear. This CDR3 contains 16 residues. V was clipped by 5 bases and J by 0 bases, with 13 bases between them. Germline-derived CDR1 and CDR2 are LNHDA and SQIVND (reference sequence). CDR3 amino acids: CASSGSRTANTGELFF. CDR3 DNA sequence: TGTGCCAGTAGTGGGTCCAGGACCGCGAACACCGGGGAGCTGTTTTTT.

The chain links TRBV7-2 to TRBJ2-5; TRBD2 aligns across 10 bases. This CDR3 is 16 amino acids long. V was pared by 2 bases and J by 5 bases, with 8 bases of the junction left unmatched. Germline CDR1 SGHTA, CDR2 FQGNSA. This CDR3 is CASSLLAGAQGETQYF. The CDR3 DNA reads TGTGCCAGCAGCTTACTAGCGGGGGCCCAGGGCGAGACCCAGTACTTC.

The V gene is TRBV6-6, the J gene TRBJ1-2, with D hard to call. The CDR3 runs to 16 residues. Trimming pared 0 bases from V and 5 bases from J, leaving 16 bases between. Germline assignment: CDR1 MNHNY and CDR2 SVGAGI (reference sequence). The CDR3 sequence is CASSYSSRAGKYGYTF. The DNA for the CDR3 is TGTGCCAGCAGTTACTCCTCGCGGGCAGGAAAGTATGGCTACACCTTC.

This clone was detected only once. Other DNA sequences in the sample encode the same CDR3. The chain carries TRBV6-6 and TRBJ1-1, with unresolved D. Looked up from germline, CDR1 is MNHNY and CDR2 is SVGAGI (reference sequence). V shed 4 bases and J shed 0 bases, with 6 bases lying between them. CDR3 length: 13 amino acids. This CDR3 reads CASSFSLNTEAFF. In DNA form, the CDR3 reads TGTGCCAGCAGTTTCAGCTTGAACACTGAAGCTTTCTTT.

The rearrangement joins TRBV5-6 to TRBJ1-2; weak D call: TRBD1 (5 bases). V was cut by 1 base and J by 5 bases, with 12 bases left in between. This CDR3 region has 14 residues. The germline gives CDR1 SGHDT, CDR2 YYEEEE. The CDR3 nucleotides read TGTGCCAGCAGCTTGATAGGGGAGGGGTATGGCTACACCTTC. Its protein is CASSLIGEGYGYTF.

The V and J genes are TRBV4-1 and TRBJ1-1; D is uncertain. This CDR3 contains 16 residues. The ends were cut back, 2 bases at V and 4 bases at J, with 17 bases in the middle. Germline V gives CDR1 MGHRA, CDR2 YSYEKL. The CDR3, as DNA: TGCGCCAGCAGCCAATTTGCCGAGGGCCGGCTCACTGAAGCTTTCTTT. It specifies CASSQFAEGRLTEAFF.

This clone is large by share. This chain links TRBV15 with TRBJ2-5; D not resolved. Germline lookup yields CDR1 LNHNV and CDR2 YYDKDF (reference sequence). This CDR3 has 13 amino acids. Trimming shortened V by 5 bases and J by 4 bases, and 11 bases separated the two germline ends. The CDR3 loop reads CATSEVAGETQYF. The CDR3 DNA follows: TGTGCCACCAGCGAGGTGGCAGGAGAGACCCAGTACTTC.

The DNA for the CDR3 is TGCGCCAGCAGCGATCAGGTTCAAGAGACCCAGTACTTC. Translating gives CASSDQVQETQYF. The chain carries TRBV5-1 and TRBJ2-5; no clear D gene. The CDR3 extends over 13 amino acids. Deletions cut 4 bases from V and 2 bases from J, with 9 bases between. CDR1 and CDR2 from the germline V gene are SGHRS and YFSETQ.

This chain joins TRBV19 and TRBJ2-3, with D perhaps TRBD2 (6 bases). This CDR3 has 17 amino acids. Trimming pared 8 bases from V and 2 bases from J, leaving 23 bases between. Germline V lookup: CDR1 LNHDA, CDR2 SQIVND (reference sequence). The CDR3 loop reads CASGPPSAGGYTDTQYF. The DNA of the CDR3 is TGTGCCAGTGGTCCCCCCAGTGCTGGGGGGTACACAGATACGCAGTATTTT.

The chain links TRBV19 to TRBJ2-4, with D perhaps TRBD2 (6 bases). This CDR3 comprises 14 residues. Germline V gene data show CDR1 as LNHDA and CDR2 as SQIVND (reference sequence). Trimming took 5 bases from V and 10 from J, leaving 18 bases between them. The CDR3 is CASSASGSRGIQYF. The CDR3 DNA follows: TGTGCCAGTAGTGCATCGGGCAGCCGGGGGATTCAGTACTTC.

This chain links TRBV27 with TRBJ2-5, with D uncertain. There are 13 residues in the CDR3. With 6 bases removed from V and 2 bases from J, the gap between germline ends came to 10 bases. Per germline, CDR1 MNHEY and CDR2 SMNVEV (reference sequence). The CDR3 sequence is CASRPQNQETQYF. The CDR3 DNA is TGTGCCAGCAGGCCACAGAATCAAGAGACCCAGTACTTC.

V and J are TRBV9 and TRBJ2-3; no definite D call. This CDR3 has 13 amino acids. Germline-derived CDR1 and CDR2 are SGDLS and YYNGEE. V was trimmed by 0 bases and J by 6 bases, leaving 8 bases between them. The CDR3 region has the DNA TGTGCCAGCAGCGTAGTTGGGATGGATACGCAGTATTTT. It is translated as CASSVVGMDTQYF. The whole variable domain, remainder taken from reference TRBV9 and TRBJ2-3, is DSGVTQTPKHLITATGQRVTLRCSPRSGDLSVYWYQQSLDQGLQFLIQYYNGEERAKGNILERFSAQQFPDLHSELNLSSLELGDSALYFCASSVVGMDTQYFGPGTRLTVL.

The chain uses TRBV4-1 and TRBJ2-3; 11 bases align to TRBD2. The V gene's germline CDR1 is MGHRA and CDR2 YSYEKL. The CDR3 loop spans 17 amino acids. Trimming removed 3 bases from V and 1 base from J; junction bases left unmatched: 6. The CDR3 sequence: CASSHTSGGLRTDTQYF. In DNA, the CDR3 is TGCGCCAGCAGCCATACTAGCGGGGGCCTGCGCACAGATACGCAGTATTTT.

The V call is TRBV14, the J call TRBJ2-3; possibly TRBD1 for D (6 bases). Trimming left V 4 bases short and J 4 bases short, with 18 bases between. The CDR3 is made up of 16 amino acids. CDR1 is SGHDN and CDR2 is FVKESK in the germline V gene. CDR3 sequence: CASSPDDRLGPDTQYF. CDR3 sequence (DNA): TGTGCCAGCAGCCCAGATGACAGGTTGGGCCCAGATACGCAGTATTTT.

This rearrangement joins TRBV30 to TRBJ1-2; perhaps TRBD1 as D (6 bases). The CDR3 loop spans 15 amino acids. V dropped 3 bases and J dropped 4 bases, with 18 bases sitting between them. Per germline, CDR1 GTSNPN and CDR2 SVGIG (reference sequence). CDR3 nucleotide sequence: TGTGCCTGGAGCGGAGGGGGAAGGGCGATCTATGGCTACACCTTC. This encodes CAWSGGGRAIYGYTF.

The CDR3 DNA sequence: TGCAGCGTTCGACAGGGGATCGGGTCACCCCTCCACTTT. It yields the protein CSVRQGIGSPLHF. The chain couples TRBV29-1 to TRBJ1-6; 8 nucleotides match TRBD1. Losses at the gene ends were 5 bases for V and 10 bases for J; bases not matched to a gene: 7. CDR3 length equals 13 residues. The germline CDR1 and CDR2 sequences are SQVTM and ANQGSEA.

The chain uses TRBV5-6 and TRBJ1-1, with a possible D match to TRBD1 (5 bases). Trimming shortened V by 5 bases and J by 1 base, and 9 bases separated the two germline ends. The CDR3 loop spans 13 amino acids. Germline CDR1 reads SGHDT; CDR2 reads YYEEEE. CDR3 in DNA: TGTGCCAGCAGGGGGACGAGGAACACTGAAGCTTTCTTT. This codes for CASRGTRNTEAFF.